The clone carrying this T cell receptor (beta chain) was detected a few times. The same CDR3 is also encoded by other DNA sequences in this sample. The data originate from a study of shared clonotypes between healthy human individuals. Each sample came from a Caucasian adult donor living in Nashville, Tennessee. Together with CD45RO+ cells, CCR7-negative CD45RA+ TemRA cells were included in CD8 memory. Here immunoSEQ multiplex PCR was the method, and the copy in TCRdb shows in-frame clones only, minus some. The sample includes fewer than 850,000 clones, roughly 91% of them seen just once. CDR1 and CDR2 from the germline V gene are MNHEY and SMNVEV (reference sequence). Trimming removed 0 bases at V and 4 bases at J, with 12 bases between. This CDR3 region has 15 residues.

Sequenced: memory CD8+ T cells from PBMCs. Subset meaning: CD45RO+ cells pooled with CCR7-negative TemRA cells. This chain uses TRBV27 with TRBJ1-1; tentatively, D is TRBD1 (5 bases). This sequence originates from a young man in good health. Some clones in this sample may be carry-over from other donors' samples. CDR3 sequence: CASSLSPTGGTEAFF. The DNA of the CDR3 is TGTGCCAGCAGTTTATCCCCGACTGGGGGCACTGAAGCTTTCTTT.